The T cell receptor beta chain under discussion was sequenced for a study of blood T cell repertoires in COVID-19. V lost 5 bases and J lost 0, with 5 bases in between. The CDR3 contains 13 residues. Germline V gene data show CDR1 as MNHEY and CDR2 as SVGEGT. Generated by immunoSEQ multiplex PCR, the TCRdb table keeps only in-frame clones and is missing some. The sample carries 87,000 or so clones, roughly 80% recorded once. This TCR came from a woman aged 80 or older with active or convalescent COVID-19. Sample: peripheral blood. V and J are TRBV6-2 or TRBV6-3 and TRBJ1-3; D is unresolved. The chain's CDR3 is CASSLLSGNTIYF. For the CDR3, the DNA is TGTGCCAGCAGTCTCCTCTCTGGAAACACCATATATTTT.